This record concerns one T cell receptor beta chain sequence. Its antigen is currently unknown. This specimen comes from a study of CD8 T cell repertoires and HIV-1 epitope variants. Study as a whole: Controls were a CMV, EBV and flu pool, Ebola AY9, and no peptide. Study observations and caveats: Ten or so TCR beta clonotypes were antigen-specific, six apparently recognizing autologous or escape variants.

Sequenced by immunoSEQ multiplex PCR; TCRdb stores in-frame clones only, minus some. The table includes over 4,500 clones, about 67% detected once. CDR3 length: 14 amino acids. CDR1 is MNHEY, CDR2 SVGAGI, per germline. V was pared by 0 bases and J by 2 bases, with 0 bases of the junction left unmatched. The source is a male donor with HIV. Material for sequencing was cultured CD8+ T cells derived from PBMCs. The chain is built from TRBV6-5 and TRBJ2-7; 8 bases line up with TRBD2. The CDR3 bases are TGTGCCAGCAGTTACTCGACTAGCGCCTACGAGCAGTACTTC. Protein product: CASSYSTSAYEQYF.